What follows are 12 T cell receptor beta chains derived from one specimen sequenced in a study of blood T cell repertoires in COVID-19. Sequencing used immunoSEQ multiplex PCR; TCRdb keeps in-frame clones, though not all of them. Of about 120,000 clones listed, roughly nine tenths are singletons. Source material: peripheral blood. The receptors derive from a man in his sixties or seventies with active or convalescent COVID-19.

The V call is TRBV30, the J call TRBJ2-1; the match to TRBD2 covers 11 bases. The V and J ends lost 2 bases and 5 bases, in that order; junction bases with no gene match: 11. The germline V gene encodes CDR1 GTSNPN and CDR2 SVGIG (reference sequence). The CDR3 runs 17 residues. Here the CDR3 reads CAWSRDLGGLADNEQFF. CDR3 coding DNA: TGTGCCTGGAGTAGGGACCTAGGGGGACTAGCGGACAATGAGCAGTTCTTC. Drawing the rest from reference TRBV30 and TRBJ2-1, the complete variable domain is SQTIHQWPATLVQPVGSPLSLECTVEGTSNPNLYWYRQAAGRGLQLLFYSVGIGQISSEVPQNLSASRPQDRQFILSSKKLLLSDSGFYLCAWSRDLGGLADNEQFFGPGTRLTVL.

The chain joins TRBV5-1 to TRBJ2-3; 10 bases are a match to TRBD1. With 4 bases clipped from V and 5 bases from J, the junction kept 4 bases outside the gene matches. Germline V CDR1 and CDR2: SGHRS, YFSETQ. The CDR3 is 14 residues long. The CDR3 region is CASSQGQGLDTQYF. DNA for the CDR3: TGCGCCAGCAGCCAGGGACAGGGGCTAGATACGCAGTATTTT.

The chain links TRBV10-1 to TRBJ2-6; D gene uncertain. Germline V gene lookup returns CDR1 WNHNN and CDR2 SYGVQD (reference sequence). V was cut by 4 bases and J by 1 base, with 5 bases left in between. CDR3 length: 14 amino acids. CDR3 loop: CASSAGSGANVLTF. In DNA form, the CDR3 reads TGCGCCAGCAGTGCAGGATCTGGGGCCAACGTCCTGACTTTC.

In DNA, the CDR3 is TGTGCCAGCACAATCAGGGGGTACAATGAGCAGTTCTTC. Residues: CASTIRGYNEQFF. The V gene is TRBV28, the J gene TRBJ2-1, with 7 bases matching TRBD1. Germline V lookup: CDR1 MDHEN, CDR2 SYDVKM. V lost 7 bases, J lost 4 bases, and 4 bases stayed unmatched. The CDR3 runs 13 residues.

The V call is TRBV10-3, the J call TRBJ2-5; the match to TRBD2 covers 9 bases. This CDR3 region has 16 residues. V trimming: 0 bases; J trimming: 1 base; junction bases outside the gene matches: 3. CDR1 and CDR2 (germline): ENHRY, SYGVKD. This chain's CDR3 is CAISESKGLAQETQYF. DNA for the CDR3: TGTGCCATCAGTGAGTCTAAGGGACTAGCCCAAGAGACCCAGTACTTC.

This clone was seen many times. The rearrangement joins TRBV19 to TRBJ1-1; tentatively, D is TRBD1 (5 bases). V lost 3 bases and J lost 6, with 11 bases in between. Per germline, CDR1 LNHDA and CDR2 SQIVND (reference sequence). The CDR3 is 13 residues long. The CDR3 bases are TGTGCCAGTAGTATCGTTCAGGGTTCTGAAGCTTTCTTT. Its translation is CASSIVQGSEAFF.

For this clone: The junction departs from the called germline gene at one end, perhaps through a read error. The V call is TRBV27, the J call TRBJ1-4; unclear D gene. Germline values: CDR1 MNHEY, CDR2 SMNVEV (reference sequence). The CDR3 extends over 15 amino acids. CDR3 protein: CANSSLEATNEKLFF. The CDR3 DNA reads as TGTGCCAACAGTTCCTTGGAGGCAACTAATGAAAAACTGTTTTTT.

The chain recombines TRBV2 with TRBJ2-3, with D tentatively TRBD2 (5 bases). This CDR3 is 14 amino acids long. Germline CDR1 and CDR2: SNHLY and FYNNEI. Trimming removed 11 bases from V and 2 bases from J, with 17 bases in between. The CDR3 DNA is TGTGCCGCCGGAGGAGGTATTTTCACAGATACGCAGTATTTT. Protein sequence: CAAGGGIFTDTQYF.

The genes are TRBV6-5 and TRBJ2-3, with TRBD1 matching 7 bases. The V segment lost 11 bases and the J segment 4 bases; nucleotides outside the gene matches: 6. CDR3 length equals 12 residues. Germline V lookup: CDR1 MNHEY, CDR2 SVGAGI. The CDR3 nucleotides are TGTGCCGGTAAGGGGGCGGCAGATACGCAGTATTTT. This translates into CAGKGAADTQYF.

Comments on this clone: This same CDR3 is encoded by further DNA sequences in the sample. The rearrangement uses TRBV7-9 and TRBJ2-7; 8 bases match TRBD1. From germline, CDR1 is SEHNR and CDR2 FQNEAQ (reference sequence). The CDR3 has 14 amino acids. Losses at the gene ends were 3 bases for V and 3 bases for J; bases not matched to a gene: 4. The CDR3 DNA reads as TGTGCCAGCAGCTTTGGACAGGGTAACTACGAGCAGTACTTC. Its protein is CASSFGQGNYEQYF.

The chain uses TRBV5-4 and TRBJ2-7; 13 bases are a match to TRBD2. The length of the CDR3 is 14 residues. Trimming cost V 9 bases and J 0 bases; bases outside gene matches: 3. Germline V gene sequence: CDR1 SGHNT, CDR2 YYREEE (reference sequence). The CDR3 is CATRTSGSSYEQYF. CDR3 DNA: TGTGCCACCAGGACTAGCGGGAGCTCCTACGAGCAGTACTTC.

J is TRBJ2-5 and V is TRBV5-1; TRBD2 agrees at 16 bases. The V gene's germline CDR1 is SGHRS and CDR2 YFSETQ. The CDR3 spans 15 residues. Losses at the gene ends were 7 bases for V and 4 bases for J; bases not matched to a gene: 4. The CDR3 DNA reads TGCGCCAGCGGGACTAGCGGGAGGGCAGGAGAGACCCAGTACTTC. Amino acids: CASGTSGRAGETQYF.